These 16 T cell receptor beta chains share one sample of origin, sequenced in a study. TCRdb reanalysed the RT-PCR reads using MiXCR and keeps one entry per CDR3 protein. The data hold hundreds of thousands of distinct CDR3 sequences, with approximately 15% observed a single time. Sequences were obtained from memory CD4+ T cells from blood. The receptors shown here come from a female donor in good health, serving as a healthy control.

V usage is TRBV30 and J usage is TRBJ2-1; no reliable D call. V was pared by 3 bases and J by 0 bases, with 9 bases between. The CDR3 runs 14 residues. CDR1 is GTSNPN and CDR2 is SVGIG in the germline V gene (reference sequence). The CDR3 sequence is CAWRTRSSYNEQFF. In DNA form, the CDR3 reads TGTGCCTGGAGAACTCGAAGCTCCTACAATGAGCAGTTCTTC.

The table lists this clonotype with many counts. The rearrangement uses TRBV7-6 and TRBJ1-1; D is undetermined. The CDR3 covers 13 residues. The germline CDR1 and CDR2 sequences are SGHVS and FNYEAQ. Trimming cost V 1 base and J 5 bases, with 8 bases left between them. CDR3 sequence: CASSLGQTTEAFF. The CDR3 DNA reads TGTGCCAGCAGCTTAGGGCAGACAACTGAAGCTTTCTTT. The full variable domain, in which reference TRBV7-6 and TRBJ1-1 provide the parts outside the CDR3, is GAGVSQSPRYKVTKRGQDVALRCDPISGHVSLYWYRQALGQGPEFLTYFNYEAQQDKSGLPNDRFSAERPEGSISTLTIQRTEQRDSAMYRCASSLGQTTEAFFGQGTRLTVV.

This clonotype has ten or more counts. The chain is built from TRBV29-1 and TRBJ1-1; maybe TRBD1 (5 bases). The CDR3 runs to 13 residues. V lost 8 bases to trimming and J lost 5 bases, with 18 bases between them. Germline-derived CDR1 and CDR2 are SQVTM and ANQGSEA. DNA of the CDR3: TGCAGCACGGGCAGGGCAACATCAACTGAAGCTTTCTTT. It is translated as CSTGRATSTEAFF. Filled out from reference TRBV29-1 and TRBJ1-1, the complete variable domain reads SAVISQKPSRDICQRGTSLTIQCQVDSQVTMMFWYRQQPGQSLTLIATANQGSEATYESGFVIDKFPISRPNLTFSTLTVSNMSPEDSSIYLCSTGRATSTEAFFGQGTRLTVV.

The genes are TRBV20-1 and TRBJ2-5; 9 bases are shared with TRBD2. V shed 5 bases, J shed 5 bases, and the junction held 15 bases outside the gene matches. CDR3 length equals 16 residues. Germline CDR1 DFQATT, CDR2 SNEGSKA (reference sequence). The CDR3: CSAHGGSGGPQETQYF. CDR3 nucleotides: TGCAGTGCTCATGGGGGTAGCGGGGGCCCGCAGGAGACCCAGTACTTC.

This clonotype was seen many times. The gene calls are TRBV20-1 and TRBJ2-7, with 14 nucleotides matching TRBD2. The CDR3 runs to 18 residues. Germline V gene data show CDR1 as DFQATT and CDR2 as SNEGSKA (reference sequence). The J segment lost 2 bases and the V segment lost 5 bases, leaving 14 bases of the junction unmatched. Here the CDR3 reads CSADPGTSGSFGTYEQYF. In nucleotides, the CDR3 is TGCAGTGCTGACCCTGGGACTAGCGGGAGTTTTGGGACCTACGAGCAGTACTTC.

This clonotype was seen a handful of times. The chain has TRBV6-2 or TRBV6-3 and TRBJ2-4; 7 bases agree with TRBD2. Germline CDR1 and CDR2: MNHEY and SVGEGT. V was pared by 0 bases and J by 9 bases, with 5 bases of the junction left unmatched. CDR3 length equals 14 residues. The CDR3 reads CASSYSGGRGIQYF. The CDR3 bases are TGTGCCAGCAGTTACTCGGGCGGGAGAGGCATTCAGTACTTC.

In DNA, the CDR3 is TGCGCCAGCAGCCCCTCGACTAGCGGGGAGAATGAGCAGTTCTTC. Amino acids: CASSPSTSGENEQFF. The V call is TRBV5-1, the J call TRBJ2-1; TRBD2 aligns across 11 bases. Per the germline V gene, CDR1 is SGHRS and CDR2 is YFSETQ. V was clipped by 4 bases and J by 7 bases; unmatched bases: 7. This CDR3 has 15 residues.

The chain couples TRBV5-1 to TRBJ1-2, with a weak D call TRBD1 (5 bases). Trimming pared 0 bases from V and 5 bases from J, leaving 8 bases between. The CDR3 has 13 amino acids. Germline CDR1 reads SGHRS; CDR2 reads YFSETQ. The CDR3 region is CASSLDGGYGYTF. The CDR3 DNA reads TGCGCCAGCAGCTTGGATGGGGGTTATGGCTACACCTTC.

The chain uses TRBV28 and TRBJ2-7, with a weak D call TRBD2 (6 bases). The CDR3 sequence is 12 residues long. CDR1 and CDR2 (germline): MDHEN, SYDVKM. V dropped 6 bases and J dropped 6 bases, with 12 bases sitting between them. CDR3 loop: CASRASRGEQYF. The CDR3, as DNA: TGTGCCAGCAGGGCGTCGCGGGGCGAGCAGTACTTC. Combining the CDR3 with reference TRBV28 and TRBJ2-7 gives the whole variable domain DVKVTQSSRYLVKRTGEKVFLECVQDMDHENMFWYRQDPGLGLRLIYFSYDVKMKEKGDIPEGYSVSREKKERFSLILESASTNQTSMYLCASRASRGEQYFGPGTRLTVT.

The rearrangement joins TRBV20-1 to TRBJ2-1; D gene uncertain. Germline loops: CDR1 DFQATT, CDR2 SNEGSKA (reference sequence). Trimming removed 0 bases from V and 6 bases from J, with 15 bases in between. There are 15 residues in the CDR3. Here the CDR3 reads CSARDSDPYFNEQFF. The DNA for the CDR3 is TGCAGTGCTAGAGATTCGGACCCTTACTTCAATGAGCAGTTCTTC.

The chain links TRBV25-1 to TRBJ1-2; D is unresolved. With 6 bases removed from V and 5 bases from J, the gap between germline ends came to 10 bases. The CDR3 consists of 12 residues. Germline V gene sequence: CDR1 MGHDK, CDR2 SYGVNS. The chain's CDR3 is CASSDGRYGYTF. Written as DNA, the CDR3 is TGTGCCAGCAGCGACGGGAGATATGGCTACACCTTC.

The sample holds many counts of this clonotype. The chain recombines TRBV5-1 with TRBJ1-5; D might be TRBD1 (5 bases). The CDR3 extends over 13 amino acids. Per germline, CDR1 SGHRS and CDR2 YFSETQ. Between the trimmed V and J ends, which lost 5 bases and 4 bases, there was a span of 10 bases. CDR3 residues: CASRRGVNQPQHF. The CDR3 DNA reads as TGCGCCAGCAGGCGGGGCGTAAATCAGCCCCAGCATTTT.

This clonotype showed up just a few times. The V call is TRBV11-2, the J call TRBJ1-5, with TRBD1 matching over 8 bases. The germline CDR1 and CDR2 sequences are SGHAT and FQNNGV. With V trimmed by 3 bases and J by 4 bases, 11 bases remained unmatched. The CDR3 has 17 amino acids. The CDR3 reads CASSLGTGSLFNQPQHF. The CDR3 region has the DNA TGTGCCAGCAGCTTGGGGACAGGCAGCTTGTTTAATCAGCCCCAGCATTTT.

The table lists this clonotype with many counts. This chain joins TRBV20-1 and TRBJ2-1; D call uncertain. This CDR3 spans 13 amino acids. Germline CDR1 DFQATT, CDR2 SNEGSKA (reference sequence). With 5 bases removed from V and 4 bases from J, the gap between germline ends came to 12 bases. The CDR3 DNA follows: TGCAGTGCTGATCTTGGGATATACAATGAGCAGTTCTTC. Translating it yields CSADLGIYNEQFF.

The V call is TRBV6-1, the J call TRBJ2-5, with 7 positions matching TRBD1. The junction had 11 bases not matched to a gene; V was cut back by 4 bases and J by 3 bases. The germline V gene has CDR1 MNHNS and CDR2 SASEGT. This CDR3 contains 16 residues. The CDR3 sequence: CASSVGTAGAEETQYF. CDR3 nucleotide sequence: TGTGCCAGCAGTGTTGGGACAGCCGGTGCTGAAGAGACCCAGTACTTC.

The chain's CDR3 is CATWTSGTNNEQFF. DNA for the CDR3: TGTGCCACTTGGACTAGCGGGACCAACAATGAGCAGTTCTTC. V and J are TRBV10-3 and TRBJ2-1, with 12 bases that match TRBD2. Germline CDR1 and CDR2: ENHRY and SYGVKD. V was pared by 10 bases and J by 5 bases, with 6 bases of the junction left unmatched. The CDR3 has 14 amino acids.